A selection of T cell receptor beta chains follows, all from one sample in a study of blood T cell repertoires in COVID-19. Using immunoSEQ multiplex PCR, the repertoire was profiled, and TCRdb retains in-frame clones only, with some absent. Among about 150,000 clones, under 90% were seen once, and the ten largest hold approximately 40%. Sequencing was done on a sample of peripheral blood. The origin of the receptors is a human donor in a cohort sampled during active COVID-19. The CDR3 runs from the conserved cysteine through the conserved F or W. Each record gives: V gene, D gene, CDR3 length, clone size, J gene, CDR3 DNA, CDR3 protein. D genes are given only for firm matches. Clone size appears in some rows only: once, few, many, or a class for an expanded clone.

TRBV7-2	TRBD2	12	NA	TRBJ2-7	TGTGCCAGCAGCCTTATGGGAGGGGCCCTGTACTTC	CASSLMGGALYF
TRBV4-1	TRBD2	15	NA	TRBJ2-7	TGCGCCAGCAGCCAAGTGGCGGGGGGGCCATACGAGCAGTACTTC	CASSQVAGGPYEQYF
TRBV7-2	TRBD1	15	NA	TRBJ2-7	TGTGCCAGCAGCTTAGTGGGACAGGGGTTCCGCGAGCAGTACTTC	CASSLVGQGFREQYF
TRBV10-2	NA	14	NA	TRBJ1-2	TGCGCCAGCACTCCGGGACTGCTAGACTATGGCTACACCTTC	CASTPGLLDYGYTF
TRBV18	TRBD1	15	NA	TRBJ1-2	TGTGCCAGCTCACCTACGTCGACAGGGCTCTGGGGCTACACCTTC	CASSPTSTGLWGYTF
TRBV5-1	TRBD1	17	NA	TRBJ1-4	TGCGCCAGCAGCATCCAACCGGGACAGGGGGGGAATGAAAAACTGTTTTTT	CASSIQPGQGGNEKLFF
TRBV4-3	NA	13	NA	TRBJ1-2	TGCGCCAGCAGCCAAGGCTCAGGGTATGGCTACACCTTC	CASSQGSGYGYTF
TRBV25-1	NA	16	NA	TRBJ2-7	TGTGCCAGCAGTGAACTGCGGGCGGTTAGCTCCTACGAGCAGTACTTC	CASSELRAVSSYEQYF
TRBV5-1	TRBD1	16	NA	TRBJ2-6	TGCGCCAGCAGCTCATTTCAGGGGGCTGGGGCCAACGTCCTGACTTTC	CASSSFQGAGANVLTF
TRBV7-2	NA	15	NA	TRBJ1-1	TGTGCCAGCAGCTTAGTGGGGGCGACGAACACTGAAGCTTTCTTT	CASSLVGATNTEAFF
TRBV28	NA	13	few	TRBJ1-1	TGTGCCAGCAGGCGCGACACGGACACTGAAGCTTTCTTT	CASRRDTDTEAFF
TRBV11-2	NA	16	NA	TRBJ1-4	TGTGCCAGCAGCTTAGATCGGACCGACTATAAAGAAAAACTGTTTTTT	CASSLDRTDYKEKLFF
TRBV12-3/TRBV12-4	TRBD2	13	NA	TRBJ2-5	TGTGCCAGCAGTTCTCGGGAGGTCGGGACCCAGTACTTC	CASSSREVGTQYF
TRBV18	TRBD2	18	once	TRBJ2-3	TGTGCCAGCTCACCTGTGCTAGCGGGGGGGGCCTGGGCAGATACGCAGTATTTT	CASSPVLAGGAWADTQYF
TRBV12-3/TRBV12-4	TRBD1	13	NA	TRBJ2-7	TGTGCCAGCAGTTTCGGACAGGGCTTCGAGCAGTACTTC	CASSFGQGFEQYF
TRBV10-1	NA	13	NA	TRBJ2-1	TGCGCCAGCTCCGAGGGTAACTACAATGAGCAGTTCTTC	CASSEGNYNEQFF
TRBV6-5	NA	15	NA	TRBJ1-2	TGTGCCAGCAGTAGAGACGAGGGCCGCTTCTATGGCTACACCTTC	CASSRDEGRFYGYTF
TRBV18	NA	15	NA	TRBJ1-3	TGTGCCAGCTCACCACCAAGAGATTCTGGAAACACCATATATTTT	CASSPPRDSGNTIYF
TRBV3-1/TRBV3-2	NA	14	NA	TRBJ2-7	TGTGCCAGCAGCACCCGACAGGCCTCCTACGAGCAGTACTTC	CASSTRQASYEQYF
TRBV7-2	NA	12	NA	TRBJ2-1	TGTGCCAGCAGCATTACACTGGGCGAGCAGTTCTTC	CASSITLGEQFF
TRBV27	NA	13	NA	TRBJ1-2	TGTGCCAGCAGTTTATTCGGGGGCTATGGCTACACCTTC	CASSLFGGYGYTF
TRBV9	TRBD1	14	NA	TRBJ1-4	TGTGCCAGCAGCCCAGGGGGCACTAATGAAAAACTGTTTTTT	CASSPGGTNEKLFF
TRBV3-1/TRBV3-2	NA	16	NA	TRBJ2-5	TGTGCCAGCAGCCACCCCGGAGGACTACGCCTTGAGACCCAGTACTTC	CASSHPGGLRLETQYF
TRBV7-9	NA	15	NA	TRBJ2-3	TGTGCCAGCAGCTTACAGGGGACCTACACAGATACGCAGTATTTT	CASSLQGTYTDTQYF
TRBV5-1	NA	14	NA	TRBJ1-2	TGCGCCAGCACCCCTCTAGATCCGAACTATGGCTACACCTTC	CASTPLDPNYGYTF
TRBV7-9	TRBD1	14	NA	TRBJ2-7	TGTGCCAGCAGCTTAGGGACAGGGGGCAACGAGCAGTACTTC	CASSLGTGGNEQYF
TRBV29-1	NA	13	NA	TRBJ1-5	TGCAGCGTTGGAAGTCAGGACAATCAGCCCCAGCATTTT	CSVGSQDNQPQHF
TRBV3-1/TRBV3-2	TRBD1	20	NA	TRBJ1-5	TGTGCCAGCAGCCAAGATAGTCCCCACTGGGCAGGGGGCGCCAGGCAGCCCCAGCATTTT	CASSQDSPHWAGGARQPQHF
TRBV5-4	TRBD1	14	NA	TRBJ1-2	TGTGCCAGCAGCTTAGCCCAGGGGGTCGGAGGCTACACCTTC	CASSLAQGVGGYTF
TRBV6-5	NA	14	NA	TRBJ2-3	TGTGCCAGCAGTTACGACTCAAGAGGGGATACGCAGTATTTT	CASSYDSRGDTQYF
TRBV28	NA	11	NA	TRBJ2-5	TGTGCCAGCAGTCTACTATCGACCCAGTACTTC	CASSLLSTQYF
TRBV29-1	TRBD1	12	few	TRBJ1-2	TGCAGCGTGGACAGGTCTAACTATGGCTACACCTTC	CSVDRSNYGYTF
TRBV30	NA	14	NA	TRBJ1-6	TGTGCCTGGAGTGTACTGGGGCAGGGTTCACCCCTCCACTTT	CAWSVLGQGSPLHF
TRBV2	NA	13	NA	TRBJ1-2	TGTGCCAGCAGTGAAGGACAGTCCTGGGGCTACACCTTC	CASSEGQSWGYTF
TRBV20-1	NA	15	once	TRBJ1-6	TGCAGTGCTAGTACGGGACCCGGGGGTAATTCACCCCTCCACTTT	CSASTGPGGNSPLHF
TRBV12-3/TRBV12-4	TRBD1	13	NA	TRBJ2-3	TGTGCCACGGGCGCAGGGGGTCCAGATACGCAGTATTTT	CATGAGGPDTQYF
TRBV5-1	TRBD2	16	NA	TRBJ2-1	TGCGCCAGCAGCTCGACTAGCGGGGGGCCCTACAATGAGCAGTTCTTC	CASSSTSGGPYNEQFF
TRBV7-3	TRBD1	15	NA	TRBJ2-2	TGTGCCAGCAGCCTCGGGACAGCGTCCGCCGGGGAGCTGTTTTTT	CASSLGTASAGELFF
TRBV9	NA	18	few	TRBJ2-3	TGTGCCAGCAGCGCCAGTTCTGGGTTCCCCGGGGAAGGGGATACGCAGTATTTT	CASSASSGFPGEGDTQYF
TRBV9	NA	14	NA	TRBJ1-4	TGTGCCAGCAGCGCGGGTGGGACTAATGAAAAACTGTTTTTT	CASSAGGTNEKLFF
TRBV3-1/TRBV3-2	TRBD1	15	NA	TRBJ2-1	TGTGCCAGCAGCCAACGTTACAGGGGAGCGAATGAGCAGTTCTTC	CASSQRYRGANEQFF
TRBV11-2	TRBD2	18	many	TRBJ2-1	TGTGCCAGCAGCTTAGAAGCGGGTAGGCTAGCGGGGGGCAATGAGCAGTTCTTC	CASSLEAGRLAGGNEQFF
TRBV10-3	NA	13	once	TRBJ1-2	TGTGCCATCAGAGCAACAGGGATGGATGGCTACACCTTC	CAIRATGMDGYTF
TRBV27	TRBD1	14	NA	TRBJ1-4	TGTGCCAGCAGCCCGGGACAGGGATTAGAAAAACTGTTTTTT	CASSPGQGLEKLFF
TRBV18	NA	14	NA	TRBJ1-5	TGTGCCAGCTCACGGCAGGGGTCCAATCAGCCCCAGCATTTT	CASSRQGSNQPQHF
TRBV5-1	NA	14	NA	TRBJ1-2	TGCGCCAGCAGCATCATGAACGTTGGAGACGGCTACACCTTC	CASSIMNVGDGYTF